This is a list of T cell receptor beta chains from one sample in a study of cytomegalovirus exposure and HLA in healthy donors. Some clones are missing from TCRdb's copy, which holds only in-frame ones; the method was immunoSEQ multiplex PCR. The table records approximately 160,000 clones, around four fifths of them present only once. The specimen was PBMCs. These receptors all stem from a girl between 2 and 10 years old in good health and CMV-seropositive. Each CDR3 is given with its conserved first and last residue.

TRBV4-2	TRBJ2-7	CASSQDLGQGSYEQYF
TRBV29-1	TRBJ2-7	CSVGGGSSYEQYF
TRBV10-3	TRBJ1-3	CAISESSGSGNTIYF
TRBV28	TRBJ2-1	CASSPSRGSGIPYNEQFF
TRBV10-3	TRBJ2-7	CAISRDRNYEQYF
TRBV28	TRBJ2-3	CASSLTRDRGSRDTQYF
TRBV27	TRBJ2-1	CASRSRTSEIYNEQFF
TRBV4-1	TRBJ1-5	CASSHPPYRASNQPQHF
TRBV5-1	TRBJ2-7	CASSRQVSSYEQYF
TRBV10-3	TRBJ1-4	CAISEPHSEKLFF
TRBV5-6	TRBJ2-7	CASSLQIPYEQYF
TRBV5-8	TRBJ2-7	CASRQGLYEQYF
TRBV15	TRBJ1-2	CATSRESYGYTF
TRBV7-3	TRBJ1-2	CASSLTRGPGYTF
TRBV2	TRBJ1-2	CASSEEGTGAAGSYGYTF
TRBV28	TRBJ1-1	CASSYRGDTEAFF
TRBV7-9	TRBJ2-3	CSSTLSTDTQYF
TRBV25-1	TRBJ2-1	CATDSGSSYNEQFF
TRBV6-5	TRBJ2-3	CASSTDGGTDTQYF
TRBV4-1	TRBJ1-3	CASSSSPGNTIYF
TRBV6-5	TRBJ1-3	CASSRELLSGNTIYF
TRBV6-5	TRBJ2-7	CASSYDPTGIDEQYF
TRBV19	TRBJ2-7	CASSIQDSGVLPYEQYF
TRBV6-5	TRBJ2-1	CAAGTSDSNEQFF